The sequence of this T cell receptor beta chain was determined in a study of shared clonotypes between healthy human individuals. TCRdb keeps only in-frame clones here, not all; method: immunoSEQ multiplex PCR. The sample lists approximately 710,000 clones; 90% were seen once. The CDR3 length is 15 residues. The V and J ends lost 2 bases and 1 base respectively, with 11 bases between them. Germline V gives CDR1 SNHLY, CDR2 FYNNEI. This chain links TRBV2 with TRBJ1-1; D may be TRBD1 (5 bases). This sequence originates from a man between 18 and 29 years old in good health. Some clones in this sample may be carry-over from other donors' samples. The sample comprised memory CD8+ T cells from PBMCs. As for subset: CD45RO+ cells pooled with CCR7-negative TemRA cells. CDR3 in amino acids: CASSESDRSNTEAFF. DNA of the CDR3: TGTGCCAGCAGTGAATCCGACAGATCGAACACTGAAGCTTTCTTT.